This T cell receptor (beta chain) was sequenced during a study of T cells in Graves' hyperthyroidism and ophthalmopathy. V was cut by 1 base and J by 6 bases, with 12 bases left in between. CDR3 length equals 14 residues. Germline CDR1 is MGHRA and CDR2 is YSYEKL. This clonotype was counted ten times or more. Out of 8.5 to 10 ml of fresh peripheral blood came the PBMCs. Template material for amplifying TCR beta CDR3 regions consisted of RNA transcripts. RT-PCR in the first round (using the HTBI primer set) targeted the TCR CDR3. TCRdb re-analysed the multiplex PCR reads in MiXCR, keeping a single row per CDR3 protein. The table shows under 750,000 distinct CDR3 sequences, with around 20% occurring only once.

The rearrangement links TRBV4-1 to TRBJ1-1; D is unclear. The clonotype was recovered from a woman aged 50 to 65 with Graves' hyperthyroidism that later progressed to Graves' ophthalmopathy. The sequencing sample was made of blood. The DNA for the CDR3 is TGCGCCAGCAGCCAAGTATCTGGGTTCGCTGAAGCTTTCTTT. It is translated as CASSQVSGFAEAFF.